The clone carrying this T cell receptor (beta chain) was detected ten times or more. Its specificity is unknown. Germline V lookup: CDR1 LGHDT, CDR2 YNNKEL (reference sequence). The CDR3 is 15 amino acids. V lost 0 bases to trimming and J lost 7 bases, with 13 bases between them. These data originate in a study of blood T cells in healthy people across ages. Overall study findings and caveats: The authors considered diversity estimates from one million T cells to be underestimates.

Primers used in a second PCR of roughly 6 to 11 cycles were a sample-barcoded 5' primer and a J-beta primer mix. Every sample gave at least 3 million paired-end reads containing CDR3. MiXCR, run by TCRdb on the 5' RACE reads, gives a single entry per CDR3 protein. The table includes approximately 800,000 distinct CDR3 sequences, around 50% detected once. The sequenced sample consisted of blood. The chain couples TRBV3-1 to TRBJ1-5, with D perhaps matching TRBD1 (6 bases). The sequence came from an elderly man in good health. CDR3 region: CASSQDGGPRQPQHF. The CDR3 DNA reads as TGTGCCAGCAGCCAAGATGGGGGGCCCAGGCAGCCCCAGCATTTT. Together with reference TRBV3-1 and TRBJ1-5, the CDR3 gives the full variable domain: DTAVSQTPKYLVTQMGNDKSIKCEQNLGHDTMYWYKQDSKKFLKIMFSYNNKELIINETVPNRFSPKSPDKAHLNLHINSLELGDSAVYFCASSQDGGPRQPQHFGDGTRLSIL.